Following are 28 T cell receptor beta chains from one sample sequenced in a study of T-cell memory formation after mild COVID-19. TCRdb analysed the 5' RACE reads with MiXCR anew, one entry per CDR3 protein. This sample yields hundreds of thousands of distinct CDR3 sequences, of which roughly 15% are seen a single time; 2% to 2.5% belongs to the top ten. Material: PBMCs or a T cell subset sorted from them (not recorded which). The receptors derive from an adult woman who had mild COVID-19 (a few samples of this study predate the infection). Cell type and time point are not known.

The rearrangement uses TRBV6-1 and TRBJ1-6, with D possibly matching TRBD1 (5 bases). This CDR3 has 14 residues. V was trimmed by 6 bases and J by 9 bases, leaving 15 bases between them. Germline V gene sequence: CDR1 MNHNS, CDR2 SASEGT. The CDR3 DNA sequence: TGTGCCAGCAGGGCAGGGACGGTCAGTTCACCCCTCCACTTT. As protein: CASRAGTVSSPLHF.

This rearrangement joins TRBV5-4 to TRBJ2-1; perhaps TRBD1 as D (6 bases). V was pared by 0 bases and J by 9 bases, with 10 bases between. The CDR3 covers 13 residues. CDR1 and CDR2 (germline): SGHNT, YYREEE (reference sequence). The CDR3 region has the DNA TGTGCCAGCAGCTTGGTGGGGGCGGTTGAGCAGTTCTTC. Translating it yields CASSLVGAVEQFF.

This clonotype was counted a few times. This chain links TRBV5-1 with TRBJ1-1; TRBD1 matches at 7 bases. V was clipped by 3 bases and J by 5 bases; unmatched bases: 10. This CDR3 region has 15 residues. The V gene's germline CDR1 is SGHRS and CDR2 YFSETQ. CDR3 protein: CASSSQTGVGTEAFF. As DNA, the CDR3 is TGCGCCAGCAGCTCTCAAACAGGGGTAGGGACTGAAGCTTTCTTT.

The V call is TRBV4-1, the J call TRBJ2-2; possible D gene TRBD2, 5 bases. Germline lookup yields CDR1 MGHRA and CDR2 YSYEKL. V shed 0 bases and J shed 6 bases, with 11 bases lying between them. CDR3 length: 15 residues. The DNA of the CDR3 is TGCGCCAGCAGCCAAGAATACCCCGGGGCCGGGGAGCTGTTTTTT. Translated, it gives CASSQEYPGAGELFF.

This sequence joins TRBV7-3 and TRBJ2-1; the D gene could be TRBD1 or TRBD2 (5 bases each). The germline CDR1 and CDR2 sequences are SGHTA and FQGTGA. Trimming took off 5 bases at V and 0 bases at J, with 11 bases between the two ends. CDR3 size: 15 residues. The CDR3 region has the DNA TGTGCCAGCAGCGTGGGACGGAGCTCCTACAATGAGCAGTTCTTC. Protein: CASSVGRSSYNEQFF.

This clonotype was seen a few times. The V call is TRBV19, the J call TRBJ1-2; D not resolved. Trimming took off 2 bases at V and 4 bases at J, with 11 bases between the two ends. This CDR3 is built from 14 residues. Germline CDR1 LNHDA, CDR2 SQIVND (reference sequence). CDR3 in DNA: TGTGCCAGTAGTATATCGGCAGACCCCTATGGCTACACCTTC. Translation gives CASSISADPYGYTF.

This clonotype was counted only a few times. V and J are TRBV7-2 and TRBJ2-3, with 10 nucleotides matching TRBD2. Germline values: CDR1 SGHTA, CDR2 FQGNSA. V dropped 2 bases and J dropped 5; count of bases not matched to a gene: 7. This CDR3 spans 16 amino acids. This CDR3 reads CASSLQSGRAGDTQYF. Here the CDR3 DNA reads TGTGCCAGCAGCTTACAAAGCGGGAGGGCCGGAGATACGCAGTATTTT.

The chain couples TRBV6-5 to TRBJ1-6; 7 bases are a match to TRBD1. From germline, CDR1 is MNHEY and CDR2 SVGAGI. The CDR3 is 13 amino acids. With 5 bases clipped from V and 6 bases from J, the junction kept 1 base outside the gene matches. The CDR3 DNA reads as TGTGCCAGCAGTCGACAGGGTAATTCACCCCTCCACTTT. Its translation is CASSRQGNSPLHF.

This clonotype has ten or more counts. V gene TRBV12-3 or TRBV12-4 combines with J gene TRBJ1-1; D may be TRBD1 (6 bases). CDR3 length equals 17 residues. The V and J ends lost 1 base and 3 bases respectively, with 18 bases between them. The CDR3 DNA reads as TGTGCCAGCAGTTTAGAGATTATGAGAGGGGGATACACTGAAGCTTTCTTT. Protein sequence: CASSLEIMRGGYTEAFF.

Only a few counts were recorded for this clonotype. The V call is TRBV19, the J call TRBJ1-1; TRBD1 matches 7 bases. The CDR3 covers 15 residues. V trimming: 3 bases; J trimming: 4 bases; junction bases outside the gene matches: 8. CDR1 LNHDA and CDR2 SQIVND come from the germline V gene (reference sequence). The CDR3 bases are TGTGCCAGTAGTATCCGACAGGGAGGATTCACTGAAGCTTTCTTT. Its protein product is CASSIRQGGFTEAFF. Based on the CDR3 plus reference TRBV19 and TRBJ1-1, the full variable domain is DGGITQSPKYLFRKEGQNVTLSCEQNLNHDAMYWYRQDPGQGLRLIYYSQIVNDFQKGDIAEGYSVSREKKESFPLTVTSAQKNPTAFYLCASSIRQGGFTEAFFGQGTRLTVV.

This clonotype showed up just a few times. V gene TRBV12-3 or TRBV12-4 combines with J gene TRBJ1-5; TRBD1 is a possible D gene (6 bases). The CDR3 sequence is 15 residues long. V lost 6 bases and J 7 bases, leaving 19 bases between the germline ends. This chain's CDR3 is CASSDRGGLGQPQHF. The CDR3 bases are TGTGCCAGCAGCGACCGGGGGGGGCTCGGGCAGCCCCAGCATTTT.

This clonotype was seen only a few times. This may arise from a read error, as a much more abundant clone is one base away. The V gene is TRBV14, the J gene TRBJ1-1, with 8 bases identical to TRBD1. V shed 2 bases, J shed 2 bases, and the junction held 7 bases outside the gene matches. Germline lookup yields CDR1 SGHDN and CDR2 FVKESK. This CDR3 spans 16 amino acids. The CDR3 nucleotides read TGTGCCAGCAGCCAATGCAGGGGGCTAGGTAACACTGAAGCTTTCTTT. This gives the protein CASSQCRGLGNTEAFF.

This clonotype was recorded at least ten times. The chain carries TRBV7-3 and TRBJ2-1; D gene ambiguous. The V and J ends lost 4 bases and 5 bases respectively, with 15 bases between them. Per germline, CDR1 SGHTA and CDR2 FQGTGA. The CDR3 loop spans 15 amino acids. The chain's CDR3 is CASSSDLRTNNEQFF. CDR3 sequence (DNA): TGTGCCAGCAGCTCCGACTTGAGAACGAACAATGAGCAGTTCTTC.

The chain carries TRBV27 and TRBJ1-3; 8 bases are shared with TRBD1. The CDR3 runs to 14 residues. Germline-derived CDR1 and CDR2 are MNHEY and SMNVEV (reference sequence). Trimming removed 5 bases from V and 5 bases from J; junction bases left unmatched: 5. DNA for the CDR3: TGTGCCAGCAGTGATACAGGGGGAAGAAACACCATATATTTT. It is translated as CASSDTGGRNTIYF.

This rearrangement joins TRBV29-1 to TRBJ2-3; TRBD1 agrees at 7 bases. This CDR3 has 14 residues. Germline lookup yields CDR1 SQVTM and CDR2 ANQGSEA. Trimming at V came to 7 bases and at J to 0 bases, leaving 7 bases not matched to a gene. CDR3 coding DNA: TGCAGCGCCCTGGACAGGATTAGCACAGATACGCAGTATTTT. As protein: CSALDRISTDTQYF.

The chain combines TRBV6-5 with TRBJ1-1; D not resolved. The CDR3 totals 15 residues. V was pared by 4 bases and J by 2 bases, with 14 bases between. The germline CDR1 and CDR2 sequences are MNHEY and SVGAGI. As DNA, the CDR3 is TGTGCCAGCAGTTCTCCGAGCTCGAGTAACACTGAAGCTTTCTTT. This translates into CASSSPSSSNTEAFF.

The CDR3 region is CASSLVFGGLAGRDPDTQYF. CDR3 in DNA: TGCGCCAGCAGCTTGGTCTTTGGGGGACTAGCGGGACGGGACCCAGATACGCAGTATTTT. V usage is TRBV5-1 and J usage is TRBJ2-3; 13 bases map to TRBD2. V lost 0 bases, J lost 4 bases, and 14 bases stayed unmatched. The CDR3 sequence is 20 residues long. Germline loops: CDR1 SGHRS, CDR2 YFSETQ.

This clonotype occurred a few times. This chain's CDR3 is CASSAGPLDYEQYF. The DNA for the CDR3 is TGTGCCAGCAGCGCGGGACCGTTGGACTACGAGCAGTACTTC. V and J are TRBV9 and TRBJ2-7, with D perhaps assigned TRBD1 or TRBD2 (5 bases each). V lost 3 bases, J lost 3 bases, and 13 bases lay in between. This CDR3 is 14 amino acids long. The germline V gene encodes CDR1 SGDLS and CDR2 YYNGEE.

This clonotype was counted at least ten times. The gene calls are TRBV5-1 and TRBJ2-7; D unclear. V was shortened by 1 base and J by 2 bases, with 10 bases between the two germline ends. The CDR3 extends over 14 amino acids. Germline V gives CDR1 SGHRS, CDR2 YFSETQ. CDR3 sequence reads: CASSLNSGAYEQYF. The CDR3 region has the DNA TGCGCCAGCAGCTTGAATAGTGGGGCCTACGAGCAGTACTTC.

The chain combines TRBV7-9 with TRBJ1-1; D may be TRBD1 (5 bases). Deletions cut 8 bases from V and 2 bases from J, with 21 bases between. The germline V gene encodes CDR1 SEHNR and CDR2 FQNEAQ (reference sequence). CDR3 length: 16 amino acids. This chain's CDR3 is CASQNARGLSNTEAFF. The DNA for the CDR3 is TGTGCCAGCCAAAATGCAAGGGGACTATCCAACACTGAAGCTTTCTTT. The full variable domain, completed using reference TRBV7-9 and TRBJ1-1, is DTGVSQNPRHKITKRGQNVTFRCDPISEHNRLYWYRQTLGQGPEFLTYFQNEAQLEKSRLLSDRFSAERPKGSFSTLEIQRTEQGDSAMYLCASQNARGLSNTEAFFGQGTRLTVV.

This clonotype has only a few counts. The chain employs TRBV7-3 and TRBJ2-7; D call uncertain. The germline CDR1 and CDR2 sequences are SGHTA and FQGTGA. V was cut by 0 bases and J by 5 bases, with 8 bases left in between. CDR3 size: 13 residues. CDR3 in DNA: TGTGCCAGCAGCTTAACCCCCCCGGACGAGCAGTACTTC. This sequence encodes CASSLTPPDEQYF.

This clonotype was observed a few times. V gene TRBV18 combines with J gene TRBJ1-1; 9 positions agree with TRBD1. Germline assignment: CDR1 KGHSH and CDR2 LQKENI. The CDR3 spans 16 residues. The V and J ends lost 3 bases and 5 bases, in that order; junction bases with no gene match: 10. The CDR3 sequence: CASSPLRQGERTEAFF. In DNA form, the CDR3 reads TGTGCCAGCTCACCCCTCCGACAGGGGGAACGTACTGAAGCTTTCTTT.

This clonotype has at least ten counts. The genes are TRBV6-5 and TRBJ2-1, with 13 bases aligning to TRBD2. The germline V gene has CDR1 MNHEY and CDR2 SVGAGI. The V segment lost 6 bases and the J segment 3 bases; nucleotides outside the gene matches: 8. The CDR3 runs 17 residues. The CDR3 DNA reads TGTGCCAGCAGCCCAGGGACTAGCGGGATGATCTACAATGAGCAGTTCTTC. Its protein is CASSPGTSGMIYNEQFF.

J is TRBJ1-1 and V is TRBV5-1, with no clear D. This CDR3 has 14 residues. The V end lost 4 bases, the J end lost 0 bases, and 10 bases lay between the germline ends. The germline gives CDR1 SGHRS, CDR2 YFSETQ. Here the CDR3 DNA reads TGCGCCAGCAGCCGCGGATCGATGAACACTGAAGCTTTCTTT. Translation gives CASSRGSMNTEAFF.

Only a few counts were recorded for this clonotype. V usage is TRBV19 and J usage is TRBJ2-2; 9 bases map to TRBD2. Trimming took 2 bases from V and 7 from J; bases not matched to a gene: 8. The CDR3 totals 16 residues. Germline CDR1 and CDR2: LNHDA and SQIVND (reference sequence). CDR3: CASSISSGSAGGELFF. CDR3 coding DNA: TGTGCCAGTAGTATAAGTAGCGGGAGCGCTGGCGGGGAGCTGTTTTTT.

The rearrangement uses TRBV7-2 and TRBJ2-7; 10 nucleotides align to TRBD2. Germline V gives CDR1 SGHTA, CDR2 FQGNSA. This CDR3 spans 15 amino acids. After removal of 2 bases from V and 3 bases from J, the junction contained 4 bases not matched to a gene. The CDR3 DNA reads as TGTGCCAGCAGCTTACGTGCTAGCGGGAGCTACGAGCAGTACTTC. This codes for CASSLRASGSYEQYF.

This clonotype was observed many times. The V and J genes are TRBV5-1 and TRBJ2-7; D possibly corresponds to TRBD1 (6 bases). Trimming removed 3 bases at V and 2 bases at J, with 9 bases between. This CDR3 is built from 13 residues. CDR1 is SGHRS and CDR2 is YFSETQ in the germline V gene. The DNA of the CDR3 is TGCGCCAGCAGCTCAGGACAGACCTACGAGCAGTACTTC. Translation: CASSSGQTYEQYF.

A few counts support this clonotype. J is TRBJ2-1 and V is TRBV18; 7 bases are a match to TRBD2. This CDR3 has 15 amino acids. The V gene end was trimmed by 1 base and the J gene end by 3 bases; junction bases not matched to a gene: 3. CDR1 and CDR2 (germline): KGHSH, LQKENI. The DNA of the CDR3 is TGTGCCAGCTCACCACTCCCTAGCGGCTACAATGAGCAGTTCTTC. Translation: CASSPLPSGYNEQFF. The full variable domain, its missing parts supplied by reference TRBV18 and TRBJ2-1, is NAGVMQNPRHLVRRRGQEARLRCSPMKGHSHVYWYRQLPEEGLKFMVYLQKENIIDESGMPKERFSAEFPKEGPSILRIQQVVRGDSAAYFCASSPLPSGYNEQFFGPGTRLTVL.